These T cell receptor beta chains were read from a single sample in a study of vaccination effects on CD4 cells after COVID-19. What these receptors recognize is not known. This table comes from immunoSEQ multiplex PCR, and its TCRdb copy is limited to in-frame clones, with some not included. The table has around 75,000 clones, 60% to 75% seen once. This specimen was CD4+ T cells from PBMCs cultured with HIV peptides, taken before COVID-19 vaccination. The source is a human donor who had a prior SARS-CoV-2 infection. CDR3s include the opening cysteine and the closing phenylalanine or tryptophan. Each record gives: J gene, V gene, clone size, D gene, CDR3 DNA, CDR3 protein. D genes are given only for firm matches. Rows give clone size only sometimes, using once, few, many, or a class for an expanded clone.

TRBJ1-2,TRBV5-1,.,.,TGCGCCAGCAACCCGACAGGTACTAACTATGGCTACACCTTC,CASNPTGTNYGYTF
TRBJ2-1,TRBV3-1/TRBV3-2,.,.,TGTGCCAGCAGCTCCAGGGATCGCAATGAGCAGTTCTTC,CASSSRDRNEQFF
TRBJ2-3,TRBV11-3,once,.,TGTGCCAGCAGCTTGAGCCATGCCAGCACAGATACGCAGTATTTT,CASSLSHASTDTQYF
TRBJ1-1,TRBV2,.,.,TGTGCCAGCAGTCCCATCGAAGGGTTGGGGACTGAAGCTTTCTTT,CASSPIEGLGTEAFF
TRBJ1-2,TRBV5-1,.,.,TGCGCCAGCAGCTTGTATGGAACAGGTGACGGCCATGGCTACACCTTC,CASSLYGTGDGHGYTF
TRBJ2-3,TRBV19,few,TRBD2,TGTGCCAGTAGTATAGATGGCGGGGGGGTCAATACGCAGTATTTT,CASSIDGGGVNTQYF
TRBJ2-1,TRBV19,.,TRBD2,TGTGCCAGTAGTATGTACGGTGGACTAGCGGGAGTTGAGCAGTTCTTC,CASSMYGGLAGVEQFF
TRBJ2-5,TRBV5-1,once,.,TGCGCCAGCAGCTGGCGACCCGGGACTTCGTCGGAGACCCAGTACTTC,CASSWRPGTSSETQYF
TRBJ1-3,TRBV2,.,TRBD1,TGTGCCAGCAGTCCTACAGGGGGAATGGGAAACACCATATATTTT,CASSPTGGMGNTIYF
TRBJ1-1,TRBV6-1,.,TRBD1,TGTGCCAGCAGTGAACAGGGGGCCATGACTGAAGCTTTCTTT,CASSEQGAMTEAFF
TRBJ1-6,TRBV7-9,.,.,TGTGCCAGCAGCCGTCTCTATAATTCACCCCTCCACTTT,CASSRLYNSPLHF
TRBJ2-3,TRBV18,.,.,TGTGCCAGCTCACCACGTACCACAGATACGCAGTATTTT,CASSPRTTDTQYF
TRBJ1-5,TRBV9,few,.,TGTGCCAGCACCCCAATTGACAGGATCTATCAGCCCCAGCATTTT,CASTPIDRIYQPQHF
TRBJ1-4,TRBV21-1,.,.,TGTGCCAGCAGCTGGGGGGGACCTGGGCGGAAGACAGCTAATGAAAAACTGTTTTTT,CASSWGGPGRKTANEKLFF
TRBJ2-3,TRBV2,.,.,TGTGCCAGCAGTGAAATCCAAGACACAGATACGCAGTATTTT,CASSEIQDTDTQYF
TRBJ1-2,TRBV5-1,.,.,TGCGCCAGCAGCTTAGGCGGAATTGGGGGCTACACCTTC,CASSLGGIGGYTF
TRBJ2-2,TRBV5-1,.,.,TGCGCCAGCAGCGGAGGGGGTTTTACCGGGGAGCTGTTTTTT,CASSGGGFTGELFF
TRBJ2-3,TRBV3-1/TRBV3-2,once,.,TGTGCCAGCAGCCCGGTGGGGAATACGCAGTATTTT,CASSPVGNTQYF
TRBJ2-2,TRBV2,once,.,TGTGCCAGCAATGCGGGGGCAAACACCGGGGAGCTGTTTTTT,CASNAGANTGELFF
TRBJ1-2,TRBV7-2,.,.,TGTGCCAGCAGTAGGACGGTGAACTATGGCTACACCTTC,CASSRTVNYGYTF
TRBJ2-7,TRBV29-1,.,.,TGCAGCGCCGTGGACACCCGTACCTCCTACGAGCAGTACTTC,CSAVDTRTSYEQYF
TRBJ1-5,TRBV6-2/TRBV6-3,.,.,TGTGCCAGCAGTTCCTATAGCAATCAGCCCCAGCATTTT,CASSSYSNQPQHF
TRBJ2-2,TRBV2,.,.,TGTGCCAGTTCCTCGGAGCGAAACACCGGGGAGCTGTTTTTT,CASSSERNTGELFF
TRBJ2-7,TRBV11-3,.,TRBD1,TGTGCCAGCAGCTTAGCGGGACAGAGCTCCTACGAGCAGTACTTC,CASSLAGQSSYEQYF
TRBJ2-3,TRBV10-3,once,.,TGTGCCATCCGCGGCCGGCAAAGCACAGATACGCAGTATTTT,CAIRGRQSTDTQYF
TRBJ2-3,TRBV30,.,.,TGTGCCTGGAGCACCGGGACCCAGGGGGATACGCAGTATTTT,CAWSTGTQGDTQYF
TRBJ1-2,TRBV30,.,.,TGTGCCTGGAGTGTCAGAGGGAGTAATGGCTACACCTTC,CAWSVRGSNGYTF
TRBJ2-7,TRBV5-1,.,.,TGCGCCAGCAGCTTGGTTCCCAGCTCCTACGAGCAGTACTTC,CASSLVPSSYEQYF
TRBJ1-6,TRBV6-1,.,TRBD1,TGTGCCAGCAGTGAAGCCTGGGTGGGACAGCATAATTCACCCCTCCACTTT,CASSEAWVGQHNSPLHF
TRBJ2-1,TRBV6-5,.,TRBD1,TGTGCCAGCAGCCAGGACAGGGCCCTGGCGCAGTTCTTC,CASSQDRALAQFF
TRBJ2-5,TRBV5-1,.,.,TGCGCCAGCAGCGGGCAACCAGGGGGGGAGACCCAGTACTTC,CASSGQPGGETQYF
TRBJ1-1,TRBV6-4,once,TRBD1,TGTGCCAGCACCCGGGACAGGAACTCGGCTGAAGCTTTCTTT,CASTRDRNSAEAFF
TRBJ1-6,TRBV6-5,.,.,TGTGCCAGCAGTTACTCGGAACGGGGTTCACCCCTCCACTTT,CASSYSERGSPLHF
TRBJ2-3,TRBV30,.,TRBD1,TGTGCCTGCACACAGGGGGCGGATGATACGCAGTATTTT,CACTQGADDTQYF
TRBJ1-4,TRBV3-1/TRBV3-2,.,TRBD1,TGTGCCAGCAGCCCACTGGACAGGGCAAGTGAAAAACTGTTTTTT,CASSPLDRASEKLFF
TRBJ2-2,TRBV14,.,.,TGTGCCAGCAGCCGGCACAGCACCGGGGAGCTGTTTTTT,CASSRHSTGELFF
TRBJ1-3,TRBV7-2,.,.,TGTGCCAGCAGCCCCATTCAGTTCTCTGGAAACACCATATATTTT,CASSPIQFSGNTIYF
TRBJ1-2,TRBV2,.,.,TGTGCCAGCAGAGGGGACGTCTATGGCTACACCTTC,CASRGDVYGYTF
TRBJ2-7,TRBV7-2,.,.,TGTGCCAGCAGCTGGCAAGGGGGGAGCTCCTACGAGCAGTACTTC,CASSWQGGSSYEQYF
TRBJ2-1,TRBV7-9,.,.,TGTGCCAGCAGCTTAGTCCAGAACTCCTACAATGAGCAGTTCTTC,CASSLVQNSYNEQFF
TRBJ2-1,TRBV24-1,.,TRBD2,TGTGCCACCAGTGATTTTTCGTCTAGCGGGAGTCAGGAGCAGTTCTTC,CATSDFSSSGSQEQFF
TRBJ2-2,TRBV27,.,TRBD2,TGTGCCAGCAGTTCATCTAGCGGGAGCACCGGGGAGCTGTTTTTT,CASSSSSGSTGELFF
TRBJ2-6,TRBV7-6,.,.,TGTGCCAGCAGCTTAGAGGGGTTCCTGACTTTC,CASSLEGFLTF
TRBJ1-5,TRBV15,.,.,TGTGCCACCAGCAGTCGGACAGGCAATCAGCCCCAGCATTTT,CATSSRTGNQPQHF
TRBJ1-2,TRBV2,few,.,TGTGCCAGCGAGAACGACAGGACTACTATCGATGGCTACACCTTC,CASENDRTTIDGYTF
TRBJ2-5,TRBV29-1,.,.,TGCAGCGTTGCGGCAGTCCAAGAGACCCAGTACTTC,CSVAAVQETQYF
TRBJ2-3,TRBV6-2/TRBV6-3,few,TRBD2,TGTGCCAGCAGTTTTGACGCGGGAGGGCCTTGGGATACGCAGTATTTT,CASSFDAGGPWDTQYF
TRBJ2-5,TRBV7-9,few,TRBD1,TGTGCCAGCAACCCGACAGGGGCAGAGACCCAGTACTTC,CASNPTGAETQYF
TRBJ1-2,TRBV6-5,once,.,TGTGCCAGCAGTCCGAGGAACTATGGCTACACCTTC,CASSPRNYGYTF
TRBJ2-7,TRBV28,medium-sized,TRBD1,TGTGCCAGCAGTATTTTACCGGGACAGGGGACCTACGAGCAGTACTTC,CASSILPGQGTYEQYF
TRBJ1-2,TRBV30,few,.,TGTGCCTGGACCAAGGGGACACGCCATGGCTACACCTTC,CAWTKGTRHGYTF
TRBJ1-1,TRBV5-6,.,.,TGTGCCAGCAACTCTAGGACGGGCAGGGGTGGCCCGAACACTGAAGCTTTCTTT,CASNSRTGRGGPNTEAFF
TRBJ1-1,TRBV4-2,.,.,TGTGCCAGCAGCCAGGGTGAACAGAGCACTGAAGCTTTCTTT,CASSQGEQSTEAFF
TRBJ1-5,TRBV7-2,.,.,TGTGCCAGCAGCTTACCGGGAGGTGTAGGCAATCAGCCCCAGCATTTT,CASSLPGGVGNQPQHF
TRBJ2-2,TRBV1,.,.,TGCACCAGCAGCCAAGATAGGTCTAGCGGGAGGGACAGAAACACCGGGGAGCTGTTTTTT,CTSSQDRSSGRDRNTGELFF